These T cell receptor beta chains were read from a single sample in a study of cytomegalovirus exposure and HLA in healthy donors. TCRdb's copy holds only in-frame clones and misses some; the assay was immunoSEQ multiplex PCR. The data contain some 200,000 clones, 80% to 85% of them singletons. The sequencing input was PBMCs. These TCRs come from a woman aged 18-29 years in good health and CMV-seronegative. Each CDR3 is given with its conserved first and last residue. A D gene is named only where the DNA matches it firmly. Not all rows give a size; the values are once, few, many and, for expanded clones, a class.

J gene,clone size,D gene,V gene,CDR3 protein,CDR3 DNA
TRBJ2-5,.,TRBD1,TRBV4-2,CASSQAHRGLYQETQYF,TGTGCCAGCAGCCAAGCCCACAGGGGTCTGTACCAAGAGACCCAGTACTTC
TRBJ2-1,.,.,TRBV27,CASSLVVGVEQFF,TGTGCCAGCAGTTTAGTAGTAGGGGTTGAGCAGTTCTTC
TRBJ2-5,once,TRBD2,TRBV11-1,CASGGLVTSGSSETQYF,TGTGCCAGCGGGGGCTTGGTGACTAGCGGGAGTTCAGAGACCCAGTACTTC
TRBJ2-7,.,TRBD1,TRBV19,CASSIPGQVYEQYF,TGTGCCAGTAGTATTCCGGGACAGGTCTACGAGCAGTACTTC
TRBJ2-2,.,.,TRBV5-1,CASRVDSNTGELFF,TGCGCCAGCAGGGTGGACAGTAACACCGGGGAGCTGTTTTTT
TRBJ2-1,.,TRBD2,TRBV6-4,CASSPAGTSSYNEQFF,TGTGCCAGCTCCCCCGCCGGGACTAGCTCCTACAATGAGCAGTTCTTC
TRBJ2-7,.,TRBD1,TRBV6-5,CASSWDRDYEQYF,TGTGCCAGCAGCTGGGACAGGGACTACGAGCAGTACTTC
TRBJ2-2,.,TRBD2,TRBV18,CASSRTGRSAGELFF,TGTGCCAGCTCACGTACCGGGAGGTCTGCCGGGGAGCTGTTTTTT
TRBJ2-2,.,.,TRBV5-1,CASSLDPSYNTGELFF,TGCGCCAGCAGCTTGGACCCCAGTTACAACACCGGGGAGCTGTTTTTT
TRBJ2-2,.,.,TRBV7-2,CASSLVASLNTGELFF,TGTGCCAGCAGCTTAGTGGCTAGCCTGAACACCGGGGAGCTGTTTTTT
TRBJ2-1,.,TRBD2,TRBV11-3,CASSLDREGNDEQFF,TGTGCCAGCAGCTTAGACCGGGAGGGAAACGATGAGCAGTTCTTC
TRBJ1-6,.,TRBD1,TRBV2,CASSESRGRRGSPLHF,TGTGCCAGCAGTGAAAGCAGGGGGCGTAGAGGTTCACCCCTCCACTTT
TRBJ2-1,.,.,TRBV7-9,CASSLLAGLNNEQFF,TGTGCCAGCAGCTTACTGGCGGGACTTAACAATGAGCAGTTCTTC
TRBJ2-7,.,.,TRBV27,CASSPLTGTYEQYF,TGTGCCAGCAGTCCTTTGACCGGGACCTACGAGCAGTACTTC
TRBJ1-2,.,.,TRBV27,CASSPAGVNYGYTF,TGTGCCAGCAGTCCCGCCGGAGTTAACTATGGCTACACCTTC
TRBJ2-1,.,.,TRBV19,CASSIARGNEQFF,TGTGCCAGTAGTATAGCTAGGGGGAATGAGCAGTTCTTC
TRBJ2-5,.,.,TRBV18,CASSPPSTETQYF,TGTGCCAGCTCACCACCTTCTACGGAGACCCAGTACTTC
TRBJ1-5,.,TRBD1,TRBV6-1,CASSGDRGHQPQHF,TGTGCCAGCAGTGGGGACAGGGGTCATCAGCCCCAGCATTTT
TRBJ2-5,.,.,TRBV5-1,CASSFNPGGQETQYF,TGCGCCAGCAGCTTTAATCCCGGGGGTCAAGAGACCCAGTACTTC